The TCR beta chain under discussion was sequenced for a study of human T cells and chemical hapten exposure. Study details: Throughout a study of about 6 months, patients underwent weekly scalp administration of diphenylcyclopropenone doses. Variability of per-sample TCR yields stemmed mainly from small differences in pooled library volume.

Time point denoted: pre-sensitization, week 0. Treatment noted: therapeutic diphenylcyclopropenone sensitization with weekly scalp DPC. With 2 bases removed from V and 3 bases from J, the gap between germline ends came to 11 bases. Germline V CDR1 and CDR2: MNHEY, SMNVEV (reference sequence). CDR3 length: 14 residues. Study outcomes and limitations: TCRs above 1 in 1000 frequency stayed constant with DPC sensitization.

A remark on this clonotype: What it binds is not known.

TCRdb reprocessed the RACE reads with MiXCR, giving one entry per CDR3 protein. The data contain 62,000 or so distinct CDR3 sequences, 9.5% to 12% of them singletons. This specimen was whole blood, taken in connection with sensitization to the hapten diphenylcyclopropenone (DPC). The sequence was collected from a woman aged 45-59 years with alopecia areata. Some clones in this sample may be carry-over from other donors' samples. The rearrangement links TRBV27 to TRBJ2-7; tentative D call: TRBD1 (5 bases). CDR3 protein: CASSLGATHYEQYF. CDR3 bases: TGTGCCAGCAGTTTAGGGGCTACCCACTACGAGCAGTACTTC.